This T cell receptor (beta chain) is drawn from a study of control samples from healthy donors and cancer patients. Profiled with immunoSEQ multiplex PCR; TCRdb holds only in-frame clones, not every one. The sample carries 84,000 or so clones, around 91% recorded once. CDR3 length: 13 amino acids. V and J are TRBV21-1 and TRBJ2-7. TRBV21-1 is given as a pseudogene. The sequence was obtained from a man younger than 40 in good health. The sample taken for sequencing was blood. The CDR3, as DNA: TGTGCCAGCAGCGAGACGTTCTCCTACGAGCAGTACTTC. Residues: CASSETFSYEQYF.